The 30 T cell receptor beta chains in this list originate from one sample, sequenced in a study of T cell clonotyping in hematopoietic cell transplantation (dated by TCRdb to about 2021). Libraries came from the immunoSEQ multiplex PCR assay. As stored in TCRdb, this immuneACCESS dataset retains in-frame rearrangements with V and J assigned. A fraction of the clones does not appear; measured against another copy, unresolved V genes explain less than half of the discrepancy, and the remainder lacks a known reason. This sample holds 60,000 to 75,000 clones; around 94% were observed only once. 1.5% to 2% of the sample is taken by the ten largest. The sequenced material came from peripheral blood mononuclear cells. These receptor sequences come from a man aged 50-60 years in good health. Some clones in this sample may be carry-over from other donors' samples.

The chain links TRBV19 to TRBJ2-3, with TRBD1 matching over 7 bases. Unmatched junction bases numbered 3, after V lost 5 bases and J lost 4 bases. The CDR3 sequence is 13 residues long. Germline assignment: CDR1 LNHDA and CDR2 SQIVND (reference sequence). CDR3 sequence (DNA): TGTGCCAGTAGTGCCGGGACAGCAGATACGCAGTATTTT. It translates to CASSAGTADTQYF.

The genes are TRBV5-4 and TRBJ2-3, with 7 bases fitting TRBD2. The CDR3 loop spans 16 amino acids. Germline values: CDR1 SGHNT, CDR2 YYREEE (reference sequence). V trimming: 4 bases; J trimming: 3 bases; junction bases outside the gene matches: 11. The CDR3: CASSKYAASGTDTQYF. The DNA of the CDR3 is TGTGCCAGCAGCAAATACGCCGCTAGCGGAACAGATACGCAGTATTTT.

The chain uses TRBV29-1 and TRBJ2-5; weak D call: TRBD1 (6 bases). Trimming left V 7 bases short and J 1 base short, with 13 bases between. The CDR3 runs to 13 residues. The germline V gene has CDR1 SQVTM and CDR2 ANQGSEA. The CDR3 region has the DNA TGCAGCGCCTGTTGGACAGTCCAAGAGACCCAGTACTTC. Encoded protein: CSACWTVQETQYF.

V and J are TRBV7-9 and TRBJ2-7, with D possibly being TRBD1 (5 bases). The V and J ends lost 4 bases and 6 bases respectively, with 10 bases between them. Per the germline V gene, CDR1 is SEHNR and CDR2 is FQNEAQ (reference sequence). The CDR3 totals 12 residues. The CDR3 nucleotides are TGTGCCAGCAGCTCCAAGACAGCCGAGCAGTACTTC. It encodes CASSSKTAEQYF.

V usage is TRBV5-8 and J usage is TRBJ2-1; D not resolved. The CDR3 loop spans 15 amino acids. V was shortened by 3 bases and J by 5 bases, with 15 bases between the two germline ends. Per the germline V gene, CDR1 is SGHTS and CDR2 is YDEGEE. The CDR3 spells CASSSRLNPNNEQFF. As DNA, the CDR3 is TGTGCCAGCAGCTCTAGACTGAACCCTAACAATGAGCAGTTCTTC. The full variable domain, completed using reference TRBV5-8 and TRBJ2-1, is EAGVTQSPTHLIKTRGQQATLRCSPISGHTSVYWYQQALGLGLQFLLWYDEGEERNRGNFPPRFSGRQFPNYSSELNVNALELEDSALYLCASSSRLNPNNEQFFGPGTRLTVL.

V and J are TRBV6-1 and TRBJ1-3; D uncertain. Germline V CDR1 and CDR2: MNHNS, SASEGT. Trimming shortened V by 6 bases and J by 0 bases, and 9 bases separated the two germline ends. The CDR3 is 14 residues long. CDR3 DNA sequence: TGTGCCAGCAGAGCAGAGATCTCTGGAAACACCATATATTTT. It codes for CASRAEISGNTIYF.

The chain couples TRBV11-2 to TRBJ2-7; D ambiguous. The germline CDR1 and CDR2 sequences are SGHAT and FQNNGV. The V and J ends lost 5 bases and 3 bases respectively, with 11 bases between them. The CDR3 loop spans 13 amino acids. This CDR3 is CASSRFGNYEQYF. The CDR3 coding sequence is TGTGCCAGCAGCCGATTTGGCAACTACGAGCAGTACTTC.

The gene calls are TRBV28 and TRBJ2-7; D is undetermined. The germline V and J ends were trimmed by 2 bases and 2 bases, with 7 bases remaining between them. Germline lookup yields CDR1 MDHEN and CDR2 SYDVKM. The CDR3 length is 13 residues. This CDR3 reads CASSLNSPYEQYF. In DNA, the CDR3 is TGTGCCAGCAGTTTAAACAGCCCCTACGAGCAGTACTTC. Using reference TRBV28 and TRBJ2-7 for the parts outside the CDR3, the full variable domain is DVKVTQSSRYLVKRTGEKVFLECVQDMDHENMFWYRQDPGLGLRLIYFSYDVKMKEKGDIPEGYSVSREKKERFSLILESASTNQTSMYLCASSLNSPYEQYFGPGTRLTVT.

In nucleotides, the CDR3 is TGTGCCAGCAGTATACAGGGGCATCCTGAAAAACTGTTTTTT. Its translation is CASSIQGHPEKLFF. The chain joins TRBV28 to TRBJ1-4; 7 bases agree with TRBD1. V trimming: 5 bases; J trimming: 7 bases; junction bases outside the gene matches: 7. This CDR3 spans 14 amino acids. Germline V gene sequence: CDR1 MDHEN, CDR2 SYDVKM.

The chain is built from TRBV2 and TRBJ1-2; 7 bases line up with TRBD1. CDR1 and CDR2 (germline): SNHLY, FYNNEI. The ends lost 10 bases at V and 2 bases at J; junction bases unmatched: 10. The length of the CDR3 is 14 residues. CDR3 protein: CAIPTGTANYGYTF. DNA of the CDR3: TGTGCCATCCCGACAGGGACCGCGAACTATGGCTACACCTTC.

This clone occurred once. The gene calls are TRBV5-4 and TRBJ1-1; 10 bases match TRBD1. The junction had 15 bases not matched to a gene; V was cut back by 3 bases and J by 7 bases. The CDR3 is 17 residues long. The germline CDR1 and CDR2 sequences are SGHNT and YYREEE (reference sequence). The CDR3: CASSSEVGRQGAREAFF. The CDR3 coding sequence is TGTGCCAGCAGCTCCGAGGTTGGCCGACAGGGGGCGCGTGAAGCTTTCTTT.

V and J are TRBV5-8 and TRBJ2-7; D unresolved. The V and J ends lost 2 bases and 0 bases respectively, with 12 bases between them. This CDR3 has 15 amino acids. Germline loops: CDR1 SGHTS, CDR2 YDEGEE. DNA for the CDR3: TGTGCCAGCAGCTTTGGCTTACCCAGCTCCTACGAGCAGTACTTC. Translated: CASSFGLPSSYEQYF.

The chain couples TRBV5-6 to TRBJ2-1; D gene uncertain. The germline CDR1 and CDR2 sequences are SGHDT and YYEEEE. V lost 0 bases, J lost 4 bases, and 5 bases lay in between. The CDR3 length is 13 residues. For the CDR3, the DNA is TGTGCCAGCAGCTTGGTCGCATACAATGAGCAGTTCTTC. This gives the protein CASSLVAYNEQFF.

The genes are TRBV7-9 and TRBJ1-2; D not certain. The CDR3 runs to 15 residues. V was trimmed by 3 bases and J by 4 bases, leaving 15 bases between them. Looked up from germline, CDR1 is SEHNR and CDR2 is FQNEAQ (reference sequence). CDR3 sequence: CASSFDGGSFYGYTF. DNA for the CDR3: TGTGCCAGCAGCTTTGACGGAGGGAGTTTCTATGGCTACACCTTC.

CDR3 coding DNA: TGTGCCAGCAGCTTATATAGGGCTAGCGGGAGTGCCACCGGGGAGCTGTTTTTT. Its protein is CASSLYRASGSATGELFF. The chain carries TRBV11-2 and TRBJ2-2; 10 bases are a match to TRBD2. V was pared by 2 bases and J by 4 bases, with 10 bases of the junction left unmatched. The CDR3 has 18 amino acids. The V gene's germline CDR1 is SGHAT and CDR2 FQNNGV.

The V call is TRBV28, the J call TRBJ2-5; D is perhaps TRBD1 or TRBD2 (5 bases each). The CDR3 spans 14 residues. Germline V gene lookup returns CDR1 MDHEN and CDR2 SYDVKM. The V gene lost 3 bases and the J gene lost 3 bases, with 11 bases spanning the gap. The CDR3 region has the DNA TGTGCCAGCAGTTTGGCCGGGACGGAAGAGACCCAGTACTTC. Protein product: CASSLAGTEETQYF.

The chain recombines TRBV13 with TRBJ1-1, with a tentative D call TRBD1 (5 bases). V lost 11 bases, J lost 11 bases, and 15 bases lay in between. Germline lookup yields CDR1 PRHDT and CDR2 FYEKMQ (reference sequence). CDR3 length equals 10 residues. The CDR3 is CAGGTDVAFF. CDR3 DNA sequence: TGTGCCGGGGGGACGGATGTCGCTTTCTTT.

The chain couples TRBV15 to TRBJ1-5, with D unclear. V lost 0 bases to trimming and J lost 8 bases, with 8 bases between them. The CDR3 contains 13 residues. In germline, CDR1 is LNHNV, CDR2 YYDKDF (reference sequence). CDR3 in amino acids: CATSRDPAEPQHF. The CDR3 DNA reads as TGTGCCACCAGCAGAGATCCAGCGGAGCCCCAGCATTTT. Based on the CDR3 plus reference TRBV15 and TRBJ1-5, the full variable domain is DAMVIQNPRYQVTQFGKPVTLSCSQTLNHNVMYWYQQKSSQAPKLLFHYYDKDFNNEADTPDNFQSRRPNTSFCFLDIRSPGLGDTAMYLCATSRDPAEPQHFGDGTRLSIL.

The chain has TRBV5-1 and TRBJ2-5; D is unresolved. The CDR3 is made up of 13 amino acids. Germline CDR1 reads SGHRS; CDR2 reads YFSETQ. With 4 bases removed from V and 2 bases from J, the gap between germline ends came to 9 bases. The chain's CDR3 is CASSRTGQETQYF. The CDR3 coding sequence is TGCGCCAGCAGCCGCACGGGTCAAGAGACCCAGTACTTC.

The count of this clone is one. V is TRBV13 and J is TRBJ2-5; D gene ambiguous. Germline V gives CDR1 PRHDT, CDR2 FYEKMQ (reference sequence). This CDR3 is built from 13 residues. V lost 4 bases to trimming and J lost 4 bases, with 10 bases between them. CDR3 sequence (DNA): TGTGCCAGCAGCTCCTCTCCTGGAGAGACCCAGTACTTC. Residues: CASSSSPGETQYF.

This sequence joins TRBV7-6 and TRBJ1-1, with no clear D. Looked up from germline, CDR1 is SGHVS and CDR2 is FNYEAQ. V shed 1 base and J shed 2 bases, with 5 bases lying between them. The CDR3 runs to 13 residues. The CDR3 region is CASSLERNTEAFF. The CDR3 DNA is TGTGCCAGCAGCTTAGAGAGAAACACTGAAGCTTTCTTT.

This chain connects TRBV15 to TRBJ2-2; D ambiguous. V was pared by 0 bases and J by 13 bases, with 12 bases between. In germline, CDR1 is LNHNV, CDR2 YYDKDF (reference sequence). There are 13 residues in the CDR3. The CDR3 DNA reads TGTGCCACCAGCAGAGATTCGGACCTACCGCTGTTTTTT. It specifies CATSRDSDLPLFF.

The CDR3 DNA reads TGCGCCAGCAGCTTAGACGGGTCTAACCCCGATGAGCAGTTCTTC. It specifies CASSLDGSNPDEQFF. The rearrangement links TRBV5-1 to TRBJ2-1; no clear D gene. Trimming left V 2 bases short and J 8 bases short, with 17 bases between. This CDR3 is 15 amino acids long. Germline V gene lookup returns CDR1 SGHRS and CDR2 YFSETQ.

The chain employs TRBV19 and TRBJ2-1; the D call may be TRBD1 or TRBD2 (7 bases each). This CDR3 spans 14 amino acids. Germline CDR1 reads LNHDA; CDR2 reads SQIVND (reference sequence). Trimming shortened V by 7 bases and J by 0 bases, and 10 bases separated the two germline ends. CDR3 sequence reads: CASKRDSSYNEQFF. The CDR3 region has the DNA TGTGCCAGTAAGCGGGACAGCTCCTACAATGAGCAGTTCTTC.

This chain uses TRBV2 with TRBJ2-2, with D unresolved. Per germline, CDR1 SNHLY and CDR2 FYNNEI. Trimming took off 3 bases at V and 7 bases at J, with 9 bases between the two ends. This CDR3 region has 13 residues. Here the CDR3 reads CASSEVKSGELFF. DNA for the CDR3: TGTGCCAGCAGTGAGGTAAAGAGCGGGGAGCTGTTTTTT.

The chain combines TRBV7-9 with TRBJ2-3; D ambiguous. CDR1 and CDR2 from the germline V gene are SEHNR and FQNEAQ (reference sequence). V was shortened by 8 bases and J by 2 bases, with 14 bases between the two germline ends. This CDR3 contains 14 residues. The CDR3 reads CASDWASLTDTQYF. DNA for the CDR3: TGTGCCAGCGACTGGGCCTCGCTCACAGATACGCAGTATTTT.

There are a few counts of this clone. This rearrangement joins TRBV18 to TRBJ2-7, with D possibly being TRBD1 (6 bases). V shed 6 bases and J shed 7 bases, with 16 bases lying between them. Germline V gene data show CDR1 as KGHSH and CDR2 as LQKENI. The CDR3 is made up of 13 amino acids. Here the CDR3 DNA reads TGTGCCAGCTCCCAGGGGTTCGGGGATGAGCAGTACTTC. This encodes CASSQGFGDEQYF. The variable domain in full, with the rest retrieved from reference TRBV18 and TRBJ2-7, is NAGVMQNPRHLVRRRGQEARLRCSPMKGHSHVYWYRQLPEEGLKFMVYLQKENIIDESGMPKERFSAEFPKEGPSILRIQQVVRGDSAAYFCASSQGFGDEQYFGPGTRLTVT.

The chain employs TRBV28 and TRBJ2-3, with D perhaps matching TRBD2 (6 bases). The CDR3 has 16 amino acids. The germline gives CDR1 MDHEN, CDR2 SYDVKM. V shed 3 bases and J shed 0 bases, with 13 bases lying between them. CDR3 coding DNA: TGTGCCAGCAGTTTTGGGGGGACCCAAAGCACAGATACGCAGTATTTT. It encodes CASSFGGTQSTDTQYF.

The chain is built from TRBV30 and TRBJ2-3; D might be TRBD2 (6 bases). Germline loops: CDR1 GTSNPN, CDR2 SVGIG (reference sequence). With 4 bases removed from V and 6 bases from J, the gap between germline ends came to 14 bases. CDR3 size: 13 residues. The CDR3 DNA sequence: TGTGCCTGGACCGAGACTAGTGCGGATACGCAGTATTTT. This encodes CAWTETSADTQYF.

This chain joins TRBV4-3 and TRBJ2-2; 9 bases fit TRBD2. The CDR3 has 16 residues. After removal of 4 bases from V and 2 bases from J, the junction contained 5 bases not matched to a gene. From germline, CDR1 is LGHNA and CDR2 YSLEER. CDR3 in DNA: TGCGCCAGCAGCCGATTAGCGGGAGTAAACACCGGGGAGCTGTTTTTT. Its protein is CASSRLAGVNTGELFF.